Below are 19 T cell receptor beta chains sequenced from a single sample in a study of regulatory T cells in long-lasting Graves disease. HTBI primers from iRepertoire and Arm-PCR of CDR3 regions yielded the TCR beta libraries. Each CDR3 protein gets one entry after TCRdb re-called the multiplex PCR reads with MiXCR. The profile covers a few hundred thousand distinct CDR3 sequences, with approximately 16% appearing a single time and approximately 30% taken by the ten largest. Specified time point: newly diagnosed GD, antithyroid drugs for less than 3 months. Extracted RNA from PBMCs served as the source of the TCR library. These data also featured in a second study, about T cells in Graves' hyperthyroidism and ophthalmopathy.

The material was peripheral blood mononuclear cells (PBMCs), obtained at new diagnosis, from a patient treated with antithyroid drugs. These receptor sequences come from a middle-aged man with Graves disease.

This chain connects TRBV30 to TRBJ1-4, with TRBD1 as a possible D gene (6 bases). The CDR3 length is 15 residues. V lost 0 bases and J lost 4, with 12 bases in between. The germline V gene has CDR1 GTSNPN and CDR2 SVGIG (reference sequence). The CDR3 nucleotides are TGTGCCTGGAGTGTCCGGGGGCAGGGTAATGAAAAACTGTTTTTT. Protein product: CAWSVRGQGNEKLFF.

The chain recombines TRBV11-2 with TRBJ2-5; TRBD2 agrees at 8 bases. Looked up from germline, CDR1 is SGHAT and CDR2 is FQNNGV. This CDR3 has 17 residues. The trim removed 5 bases at V and 2 bases at J, leaving 13 bases unmatched. CDR3 nucleotide sequence: TGTGCCAGCAGCCAGCTCGGGGGGGCAAGACCACAAGAGACCCAGTACTTC. Translating it yields CASSQLGGARPQETQYF.

This clonotype occurred many times. The chain employs TRBV27 and TRBJ2-1, with 10 bases that match TRBD2. Germline V gene lookup returns CDR1 MNHEY and CDR2 SMNVEV (reference sequence). The CDR3 has 14 amino acids. Trimming at V came to 3 bases and at J to 4 bases, leaving 0 bases not matched to a gene. The CDR3 region is CASSFSGGYNEQFF. CDR3 in DNA: TGTGCCAGCAGTTTTAGCGGGGGGTACAATGAGCAGTTCTTC.

J is TRBJ2-1 and V is TRBV20-1, with 10 bases aligning to TRBD1. This CDR3 region has 14 residues. Germline values: CDR1 DFQATT, CDR2 SNEGSKA (reference sequence). The V gene end was trimmed by 3 bases and the J gene end by 6 bases; junction bases not matched to a gene: 5. CDR3 in DNA: TGCAGTGCTAGGGACAGGGGGAAAGGCAATGAGCAGTTCTTC. Translating gives CSARDRGKGNEQFF.

The chain uses TRBV5-1 and TRBJ2-1; 15 bases agree with TRBD2. CDR3 size: 18 residues. Germline loops: CDR1 SGHRS, CDR2 YFSETQ. The V and J ends lost 4 bases and 4 bases, in that order; junction bases with no gene match: 9. For the CDR3, the DNA is TGCGCCAGCAGCCCCTACGGGACTAGCGGGGGGCAGTACAATGAGCAGTTCTTC. Amino acids: CASSPYGTSGGQYNEQFF. Full variable domain (remainder filled in from reference TRBV5-1 and TRBJ2-1): KAGVTQTPRYLIKTRGQQVTLSCSPISGHRSVSWYQQTPGQGLQFLFEYFSETQRNKGNFPGRFSGRQFSNSRSEMNVSTLELGDSALYLCASSPYGTSGGQYNEQFFGPGTRLTVL.

The table lists this clonotype with a few counts. The gene calls are TRBV30 and TRBJ1-4; 7 bases fit TRBD1. Trimming at V came to 3 bases and at J to 5 bases, leaving 3 bases not matched to a gene. Germline CDR1 GTSNPN, CDR2 SVGIG (reference sequence). The CDR3 has 13 residues. CDR3 DNA sequence: TGTGCCTGGAGAGTACAGGGGAATGAAAAACTGTTTTTT. Amino acid sequence: CAWRVQGNEKLFF.

This clonotype came up a few times. The rearrangement joins TRBV5-5 to TRBJ2-2; no clear D gene. Germline CDR1 reads SGHKS; CDR2 reads YYEKEE (reference sequence). The CDR3 runs to 15 residues. Trimming stripped 7 bases from V and 1 base from J, with 14 bases between. The CDR3 is CASCDGEVNTGELFF. CDR3 coding DNA: TGTGCCAGCTGCGACGGTGAGGTGAACACCGGGGAGCTGTTTTTT.

This clonotype appeared a few times. The chain recombines TRBV6-1 with TRBJ2-3, with TRBD2 identical over 8 bases. This CDR3 comprises 14 residues. The germline CDR1 and CDR2 sequences are MNHNS and SASEGT. V was clipped by 2 bases and J by 8 bases; unmatched bases: 6. The CDR3 DNA follows: TGTGCCAGCAGTGAAAATAGCGGGGTTGGTACGCAGTATTTT. It specifies CASSENSGVGTQYF.

The chain couples TRBV19 to TRBJ1-1, with 10 bases matching TRBD1. Germline values: CDR1 LNHDA, CDR2 SQIVND (reference sequence). The CDR3 runs 15 residues. Germline trimming cut 4 bases from V and 0 bases from J; bases unmatched to any gene: 2. The CDR3 loop is CASSRGQGMNTEAFF. The CDR3 DNA follows: TGTGCCAGTAGTAGGGGACAGGGGATGAACACTGAAGCTTTCTTT.

This clonotype appeared many times. The rearrangement uses TRBV28 and TRBJ2-1; 8 nucleotides line up with TRBD1. The J call is in doubt because the DNA end fits TRBJ2-5 better. CDR1 and CDR2 (germline): MDHEN, SYDVKM. The CDR3 runs to 16 residues. CDR3 in DNA: TGTGCCAGCAGACCTTGGACAGGGAGTGGTAAAGAGACCCAGTACTTC. Protein sequence: CASRPWTGSGKETQYF.

This clonotype was seen many times. The rearrangement joins TRBV3-1 to TRBJ2-3, with D perhaps being TRBD1 or TRBD2 (5 bases each). Trimming stripped 5 bases from V and 8 bases from J, with 8 bases between. Germline lookup yields CDR1 LGHDT and CDR2 YNNKEL (reference sequence). The CDR3 extends over 11 amino acids. CDR3 protein: CASSEGRTQYF. The DNA for the CDR3 is TGTGCCAGCAGCGAGGGGCGTACGCAGTATTTT.

The CDR3 region is CASSFEDNSPLHF. Written as DNA, the CDR3 is TGTGCCAGCAGTTTCGAAGATAATTCACCCCTCCACTTT. The gene calls are TRBV12-3 or TRBV12-4 and TRBJ1-6; D uncertain. The CDR3 is 13 residues long. Trimming took 3 bases from V and 5 from J, leaving 5 bases between them.

This clonotype has just one count. This rearrangement joins TRBV20-1 to TRBJ2-3, with D perhaps matching TRBD1 or TRBD2 (6 bases each). The CDR3 spans 13 residues. Germline V gives CDR1 DFQATT, CDR2 SNEGSKA (reference sequence). V was pared by 5 bases and J by 11 bases, with 20 bases between. CDR3 in DNA: TGCAGTGCTTTATTACCGGGGGCCCACGGGCAGTATTTT. This sequence encodes CSALLPGAHGQYF.

This clonotype was detected only a few times. The chain uses TRBV3-1 and TRBJ1-5, with a weak D call TRBD1 (5 bases). Germline CDR1 reads LGHDT; CDR2 reads YNNKEL (reference sequence). V was clipped by 3 bases and J by 0 bases, with 15 bases between them. The length of the CDR3 is 17 residues. CDR3 residues: CASSQAFLGVSNQPQHF. The CDR3 DNA sequence: TGTGCCAGCAGCCAGGCTTTTTTGGGGGTTAGCAATCAGCCCCAGCATTTT.

This chain uses TRBV20-1 with TRBJ2-2, with D possibly being TRBD2 (6 bases). The germline V gene encodes CDR1 DFQATT and CDR2 SNEGSKA (reference sequence). V lost 3 bases to trimming and J lost 4 bases, with 9 bases between them. The CDR3 contains 13 residues. DNA for the CDR3: TGCAGTGCTAGCGGGGGAGGCACCGGGGAGCTGTTTTTT. Translating gives CSASGGGTGELFF.

Comment on this clonotype: One base separates it from a far larger clone, so it is likely a read error. The rearrangement links TRBV5-5 to TRBJ1-5, with 7 bases fitting TRBD1. The CDR3 is made up of 15 amino acids. CDR1 and CDR2 (germline): SGHKS, YYEKEE (reference sequence). V was clipped by 3 bases and J by 0 bases; unmatched bases: 3. CDR3 coding DNA: TGTGCCAGCAGCTCGGGACAGAATAGCAATCAGCCCCAGCATTTT. Residues: CASSSGQNSNQPQHF.

This clonotype appeared many times. The chain uses TRBV27 and TRBJ2-3, with 8 bases lining up with TRBD2. Per the germline V gene, CDR1 is MNHEY and CDR2 is SMNVEV (reference sequence). J was trimmed by 5 bases and V by 7 bases; bases with no gene match: 11. This CDR3 has 15 amino acids. The CDR3 here is CASKGTGGPQDTQYF. In nucleotides, the CDR3 is TGTGCCAGCAAAGGGACGGGGGGGCCTCAAGATACGCAGTATTTT.

This clonotype has at least ten counts. The rearrangement links TRBV27 to TRBJ2-7; unclear D gene. V gave up 2 bases and J gave up 3 bases, with 14 bases separating them. The CDR3 is 15 residues long. Germline values: CDR1 MNHEY, CDR2 SMNVEV (reference sequence). The CDR3, as DNA: TGTGCCAGCAGTTTAAACGGTCCATCAGACTACGAGCAGTACTTC. Its translation: CASSLNGPSDYEQYF.

This clonotype occurred many times. The V gene is TRBV11-2, the J gene TRBJ1-4; D is ambiguous. Per germline, CDR1 SGHAT and CDR2 FQNNGV. The CDR3 length is 15 residues. V lost 4 bases, J lost 5 bases, and 14 bases lay in between. Here the CDR3 reads CASSSPGRVNEKLFF. CDR3 in DNA: TGTGCCAGCAGCTCACCGGGAAGGGTAAATGAAAAACTGTTTTTT. The variable domain in full, with the rest retrieved from reference TRBV11-2 and TRBJ1-4, is EAGVAQSPRYKIIEKRQSVAFWCNPISGHATLYWYQQILGQGPKLLIQFQNNGVVDDSQLPKDRFSAERLKGVDSTLKIQPAKLEDSAVYLCASSSPGRVNEKLFFGSGTQLSVL.